One TCR beta chain is described in this entry. The antigen remains unidentified. The sample originates from a study of CD8 T cells in ankylosing spondylitis. Study findings and constraints: A TCR beta motif made of fewer than ten highly homologous variants seemed typical of ankylosing spondylitis blood.

CDR3 length equals 15 residues. With 5 bases removed from V and 6 bases from J, the gap between germline ends came to 19 bases. TCRdb called the 5' RACE reads again in MiXCR, with one record for every CDR3 protein. The sample consists of some 800,000 distinct CDR3 sequences, 12% of them appearing once. Sequenced sample: blood, either unsorted or a sorted T cell fraction (not recorded which). The V and J genes are TRBV12-3 or TRBV12-4 and TRBJ1-1; D is undetermined. This TCR was recovered from a male donor with ankylosing spondylitis. The CDR3 DNA is TGTGCCAGCAGTCAAATGACACGGAATTCCGCTGAAGCTTTCTTT. Translated, it gives CASSQMTRNSAEAFF.